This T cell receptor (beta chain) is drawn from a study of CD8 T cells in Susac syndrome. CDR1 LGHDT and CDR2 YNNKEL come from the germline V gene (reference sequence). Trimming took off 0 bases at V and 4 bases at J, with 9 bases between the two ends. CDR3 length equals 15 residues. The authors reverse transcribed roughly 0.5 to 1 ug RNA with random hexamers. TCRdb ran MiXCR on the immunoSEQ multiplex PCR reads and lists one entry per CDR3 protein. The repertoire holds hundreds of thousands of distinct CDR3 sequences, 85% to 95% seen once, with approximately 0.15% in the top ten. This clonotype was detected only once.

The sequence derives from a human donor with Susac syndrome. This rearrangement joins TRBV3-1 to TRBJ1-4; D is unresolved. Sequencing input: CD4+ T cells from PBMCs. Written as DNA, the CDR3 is TGTGCCAGCAGCCAAGAGGTTTCCAGTAATGAAAAACTGTTTTTT. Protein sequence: CASSQEVSSNEKLFF.